The 23 T cell receptor beta chains below come from one sample, sequenced in a study of blood T cell repertoires in COVID-19. Here immunoSEQ multiplex PCR was the method, and the copy in TCRdb shows in-frame clones only, minus some. Of about 11,000 clones listed, approximately 85% are singletons. Sequenced sample: peripheral blood. Receptors were obtained from a middle-aged man with active COVID-19.

The J gene is TRBJ2-5, the V gene TRBV23-1, with D hard to call. TRBV23-1 is flagged as an ORF with uncertain function. V was pared by 2 bases and J by 5 bases, with 24 bases between. This CDR3 has 18 amino acids. CDR3 DNA sequence: TGCGCCAGCAGTCAAAGGAGCACGCTTACCCACCTCCCCGAGACCCAGTACTTC. It codes for CASSQRSTLTHLPETQYF.

This chain connects TRBV15 to TRBJ1-2; no clear D gene. The CDR3 sequence is 15 residues long. CDR1 LNHNV and CDR2 YYDKDF come from the germline V gene (reference sequence). The V end lost 0 bases, the J end lost 4 bases, and 12 bases lay between the germline ends. The CDR3: CATSRDRSERYGYTF. DNA for the CDR3: TGTGCCACCAGCAGAGATCGGAGCGAACGCTATGGCTACACCTTC.

This clone is labeled as medium-sized. The chain is built from TRBV19 and TRBJ2-3; D is perhaps TRBD1 (5 bases). The CDR3 consists of 15 residues. Germline loops: CDR1 LNHDA, CDR2 SQIVND (reference sequence). V gave up 7 bases and J gave up 0 bases, with 14 bases separating them. The CDR3 sequence is CASTRGLSSTDTQYF. The CDR3 nucleotides are TGTGCCAGTACTAGGGGCTTGTCTAGCACAGATACGCAGTATTTT.

This chain links TRBV27 with TRBJ2-7, with 8 bases that match TRBD1. CDR3 length: 15 residues. The V gene end was trimmed by 5 bases and the J gene end by 3 bases; junction bases not matched to a gene: 9. CDR1 is MNHEY, CDR2 SMNVEV, per germline (reference sequence). The CDR3 is CASSPPATGVYEQYF. CDR3 nucleotides: TGTGCCAGCAGTCCGCCCGCGACAGGGGTCTACGAGCAGTACTTC.

This chain connects TRBV5-1 to TRBJ2-5, with D possibly matching TRBD2 (6 bases). CDR1 and CDR2 from the germline V gene are SGHRS and YFSETQ. The CDR3 length is 15 residues. V was shortened by 7 bases and J by 5 bases, with 21 bases between the two germline ends. This CDR3 is CASQALTGSGETQYF. CDR3 sequence (DNA): TGCGCCAGCCAGGCCCTCACCGGGAGCGGGGAGACCCAGTACTTC.

The V call is TRBV2, the J call TRBJ2-2; 10 bases are shared with TRBD2. This CDR3 is 16 amino acids long. Germline CDR1 is SNHLY and CDR2 is FYNNEI. Trimming at V came to 0 bases and at J to 6 bases, leaving 4 bases not matched to a gene. DNA for the CDR3: TGTGCCAGCAGTGAAGCAAGCGGGAGGGCTTCCGGGGAGCTGTTTTTT. Amino acid sequence: CASSEASGRASGELFF.

J is TRBJ2-7 and V is TRBV15; D is possibly TRBD1 (5 bases). The CDR3 spans 16 residues. V lost 3 bases to trimming and J lost 7 bases, with 22 bases between them. Germline CDR1 reads LNHNV; CDR2 reads YYDKDF (reference sequence). The DNA for the CDR3 is TGTGCCACCAGCAGCCTTTTTGGGCAGGGATCAGGGGAGCAGTACTTC. Protein: CATSSLFGQGSGEQYF.

The gene calls are TRBV4-2 and TRBJ2-5; no reliable D call. CDR3 length: 15 amino acids. The germline V gene encodes CDR1 LGHNA and CDR2 YNFKEQ. The ends were cut back, 0 bases at V and 2 bases at J, with 10 bases in the middle. The CDR3 is CASSQEAAEQETQYF. In nucleotides, the CDR3 is TGTGCCAGCAGCCAAGAGGCGGCGGAACAAGAGACCCAGTACTTC.

The rearrangement joins TRBV5-1 to TRBJ2-3, with D perhaps matching TRBD2 (6 bases). V was trimmed by 0 bases and J by 1 base, leaving 9 bases between them. This CDR3 contains 15 residues. Looked up from germline, CDR1 is SGHRS and CDR2 is YFSETQ. CDR3 protein: CASSLGLVGTDTQYF. CDR3 nucleotides: TGCGCCAGCAGCTTGGGACTAGTCGGCACAGATACGCAGTATTTT.

The gene calls are TRBV29-1 and TRBJ2-7; D might be TRBD1 (6 bases). The CDR3 contains 11 residues. Germline CDR1 reads SQVTM; CDR2 reads ANQGSEA. Trimming took off 4 bases at V and 3 bases at J, with 7 bases between the two ends. Written as DNA, the CDR3 is TGCAGCGTTGGGACAGTCTACGAGCAGTACTTC. Its translation: CSVGTVYEQYF.

This rearrangement joins TRBV13 to TRBJ2-5; 9 nucleotides match TRBD1. In germline, CDR1 is PRHDT, CDR2 FYEKMQ (reference sequence). J was trimmed by 2 bases and V by 4 bases; bases with no gene match: 5. The CDR3 consists of 15 residues. CDR3 bases: TGTGCCAGCAGCTCCGGACAGGGGCTACAAGAGACCCAGTACTTC. It yields the protein CASSSGQGLQETQYF.

The gene calls are TRBV3-1 (or the pseudogene TRBV3-2) and TRBJ2-7; 9 nucleotides agree with TRBD1. Per germline, CDR1 LGHDT and CDR2 YNNKEL (reference sequence). Germline trimming cut 4 bases from V and 2 bases from J; bases unmatched to any gene: 6. The CDR3 loop spans 15 amino acids. CDR3 DNA: TGTGCCAGCAGCCCCTGGACAGGGGCTACCTACGAGCAGTACTTC. It encodes CASSPWTGATYEQYF.

This clone has just one count. The chain is built from TRBV12-3 or TRBV12-4 and TRBJ2-3, with a tentative D call TRBD1 (5 bases). The CDR3 spans 12 residues. Trimming took 6 bases from V and 7 from J, leaving 11 bases between them. CDR3 protein: CASRIGVHTQYF. The CDR3 DNA reads TGTGCCAGCAGGATAGGGGTTCATACGCAGTATTTT.

The chain has TRBV28 and TRBJ2-5, with 8 bases identical to TRBD1. Trimming cost V 6 bases and J 5 bases; bases outside gene matches: 11. CDR1 is MDHEN and CDR2 is SYDVKM in the germline V gene. The CDR3 length is 15 residues. CDR3 protein: CASSRDRPRRETQYF. The CDR3, as DNA: TGTGCCAGCAGCCGGGACAGGCCCAGGAGGGAGACCCAGTACTTC.

This chain links TRBV7-6 with TRBJ1-1; maybe TRBD1 (5 bases). The germline V gene has CDR1 SGHVS and CDR2 FNYEAQ. Trimming took off 7 bases at V and 1 base at J, with 16 bases between the two ends. The CDR3 totals 15 residues. CDR3 residues: CASTPIGGTNTEAFF. CDR3 nucleotide sequence: TGTGCCAGCACCCCGATTGGGGGGACGAACACTGAAGCTTTCTTT.

As to this clone: The sample contains more than one DNA sequence encoding this CDR3. The chain combines TRBV6-4 with TRBJ2-7, with D possibly TRBD2 on 5 matching bases. Deletions cut 9 bases from V and 3 bases from J, with 18 bases between. The germline gives CDR1 MRHNA, CDR2 SNTAGT. The CDR3 covers 14 residues. This CDR3 reads CARLDSPTNYEQYF. The CDR3 DNA is TGTGCCAGACTAGATTCGCCCACTAACTACGAGCAGTACTTC.

The J gene is TRBJ2-7, the V gene TRBV5-6; a weak D match, TRBD1 (5 bases). From germline, CDR1 is SGHDT and CDR2 YYEEEE. Trimming removed 4 bases from V and 2 bases from J, with 13 bases in between. The CDR3 is 14 amino acids. The CDR3: CASSRGDSPYEQYF. The DNA for the CDR3 is TGTGCCAGCAGCCGAGGTGACAGCCCCTACGAGCAGTACTTC.

The V gene is TRBV27, the J gene TRBJ2-1, with 9 bases lining up with TRBD1. CDR1 and CDR2 from the germline V gene are MNHEY and SMNVEV (reference sequence). The junction had 14 bases not matched to a gene; V was cut back by 3 bases and J by 8 bases. The CDR3 is 17 amino acids. CDR3: CASSFPLEQGARHEQFF. For the CDR3, the DNA is TGTGCCAGCAGTTTCCCCCTGGAACAGGGGGCTCGTCATGAGCAGTTCTTC.

The V call is TRBV30, the J call TRBJ2-4, with TRBD2 as a possible D gene (6 bases). This CDR3 is 15 amino acids long. Trimming took off 3 bases at V and 0 bases at J, with 12 bases between the two ends. Germline V gene lookup returns CDR1 GTSNPN and CDR2 SVGIG (reference sequence). CDR3 DNA sequence: TGTGCCTGGAGAGGAAAGGGACTAGCCAAAAACATTCAGTACTTC. Translation: CAWRGKGLAKNIQYF. Full variable domain (remainder filled in from reference TRBV30 and TRBJ2-4): SQTIHQWPATLVQPVGSPLSLECTVEGTSNPNLYWYRQAAGRGLQLLFYSVGIGQISSEVPQNLSASRPQDRQFILSSKKLLLSDSGFYLCAWRGKGLAKNIQYFGAGTRLSVL.

This clone showed up just once. The chain employs TRBV18 and TRBJ2-2, with 12 nucleotides matching TRBD1. The CDR3 is made up of 22 amino acids. J was trimmed by 5 bases and V by 0 bases; bases with no gene match: 19. Germline V gene data show CDR1 as KGHSH and CDR2 as LQKENI. This CDR3 reads CASSPPGGTRDRGLRYTGELFF. CDR3 nucleotide sequence: TGTGCCAGCTCACCACCGGGCGGGACTAGGGACAGGGGGCTAAGGTATACCGGGGAGCTGTTTTTT. Full variable domain (remainder filled in from reference TRBV18 and TRBJ2-2): NAGVMQNPRHLVRRRGQEARLRCSPMKGHSHVYWYRQLPEEGLKFMVYLQKENIIDESGMPKERFSAEFPKEGPSILRIQQVVRGDSAAYFCASSPPGGTRDRGLRYTGELFFGEGSRLTVL.

This chain's CDR3 is CASSLALGARREKLFF. CDR3 nucleotides: TGTGCCAGCAGCTTAGCACTGGGGGCGCGTAGGGAAAAACTGTTTTTT. The chain links TRBV7-8 to TRBJ1-4; tentatively, D is TRBD1 (6 bases). CDR1 is SGHVS, CDR2 FQNEAQ, per germline. The V and J ends lost 0 bases and 8 bases respectively, with 16 bases between them. CDR3 length: 16 residues.

This clone occurred once. This rearrangement joins TRBV9 to TRBJ2-3; 9 bases are shared with TRBD1. V dropped 4 bases and J dropped 6; count of bases not matched to a gene: 3. The CDR3 contains 13 residues. CDR1 SGDLS and CDR2 YYNGEE come from the germline V gene. The CDR3 is CASSRGTGDTQYF. In DNA form, the CDR3 reads TGTGCCAGCAGCCGTGGGACAGGGGATACGCAGTATTTT.

Comment on this clone: At one end, the junction sequence differs from germline, possibly due to a read error. This chain uses TRBV29-1 with TRBJ2-1, with TRBD1 matching over 7 bases. CDR1 and CDR2 (germline): SQVTM, ANQGSEA. The CDR3 covers 12 residues. The CDR3 sequence is CSVESQQGSRIF. The CDR3 DNA sequence: TGCAGCGTTGAAAGCCAACAGGGGTCGCGAATCTTC.